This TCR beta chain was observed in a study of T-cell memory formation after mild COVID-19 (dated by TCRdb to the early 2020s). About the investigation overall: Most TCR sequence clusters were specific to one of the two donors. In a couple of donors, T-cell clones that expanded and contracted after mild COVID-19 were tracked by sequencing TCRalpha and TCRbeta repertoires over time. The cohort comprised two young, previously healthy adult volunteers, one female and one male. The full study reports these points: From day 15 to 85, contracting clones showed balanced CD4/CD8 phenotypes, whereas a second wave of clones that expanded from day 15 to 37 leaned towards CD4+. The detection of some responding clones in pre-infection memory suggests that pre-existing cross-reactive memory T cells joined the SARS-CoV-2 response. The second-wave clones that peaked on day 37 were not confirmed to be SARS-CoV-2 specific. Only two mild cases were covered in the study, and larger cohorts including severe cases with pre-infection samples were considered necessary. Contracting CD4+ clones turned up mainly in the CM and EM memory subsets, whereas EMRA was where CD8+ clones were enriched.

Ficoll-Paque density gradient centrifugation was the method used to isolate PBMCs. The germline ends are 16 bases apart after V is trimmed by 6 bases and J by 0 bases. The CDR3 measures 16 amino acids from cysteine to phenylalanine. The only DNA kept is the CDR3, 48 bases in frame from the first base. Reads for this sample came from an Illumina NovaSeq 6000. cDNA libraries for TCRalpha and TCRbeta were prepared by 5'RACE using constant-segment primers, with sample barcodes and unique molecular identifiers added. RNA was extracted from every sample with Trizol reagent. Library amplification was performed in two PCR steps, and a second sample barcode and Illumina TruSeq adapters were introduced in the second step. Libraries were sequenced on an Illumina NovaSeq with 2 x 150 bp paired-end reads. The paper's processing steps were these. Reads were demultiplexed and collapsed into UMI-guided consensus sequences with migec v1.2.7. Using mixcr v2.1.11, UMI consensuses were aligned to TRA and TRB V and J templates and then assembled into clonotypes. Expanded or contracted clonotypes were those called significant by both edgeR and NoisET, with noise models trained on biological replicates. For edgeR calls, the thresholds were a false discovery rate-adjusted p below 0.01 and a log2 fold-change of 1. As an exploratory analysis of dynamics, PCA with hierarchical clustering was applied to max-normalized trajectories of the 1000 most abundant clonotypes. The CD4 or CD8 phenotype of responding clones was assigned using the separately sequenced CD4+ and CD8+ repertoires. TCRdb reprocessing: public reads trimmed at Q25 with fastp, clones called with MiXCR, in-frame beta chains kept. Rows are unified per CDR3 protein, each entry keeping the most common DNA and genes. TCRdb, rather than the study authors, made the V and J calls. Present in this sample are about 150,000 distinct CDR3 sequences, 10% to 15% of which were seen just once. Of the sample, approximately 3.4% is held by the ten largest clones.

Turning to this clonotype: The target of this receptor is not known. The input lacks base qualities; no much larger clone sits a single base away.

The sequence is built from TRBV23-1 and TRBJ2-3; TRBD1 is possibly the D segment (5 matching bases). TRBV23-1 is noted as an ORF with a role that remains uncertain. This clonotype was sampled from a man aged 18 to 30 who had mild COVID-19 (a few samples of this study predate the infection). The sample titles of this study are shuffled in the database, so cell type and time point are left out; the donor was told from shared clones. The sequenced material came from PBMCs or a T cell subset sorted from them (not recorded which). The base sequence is TGCGCCAGCAGGCTCAGGGTGCCAGCTAGCACAGATACGCAGTATTTT. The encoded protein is CASRLRVPASTDTQYF.